This T cell receptor beta chain was identified in a study of blood T cell repertoires in COVID-19. The wider study: The study drew acute and convalescent COVID-19 samples from the United States, Italy and Spain. Sources were T cells, B-cell-depleted T cells, or PBMCs; the material itself was cDNA or gDNA.

The assay was immunoSEQ multiplex PCR, and TCRdb's table has in-frame clones only and misses some. The profile covers approximately 450,000 clones, with about 85% appearing a single time and 1.5% to 2% taken by the ten largest. Sequencing was done on a sample of PBMCs or T cells enriched from blood (not recorded which). This clonotype originated in a woman between 18 and 29 years old with acute COVID-19.

CDR3 loop: CASSPGTTDSGNTIYF. CDR3 bases: TGTGCCAGCTCACCAGGGACAACAGACTCTGGAAACACCATATATTTT. The rearrangement uses TRBV18 and TRBJ1-3; tentative D call: TRBD1 (6 bases). CDR1 and CDR2 from the germline V gene are KGHSH and LQKENI. This CDR3 contains 16 residues. The germline V and J ends were trimmed by 2 bases and 0 bases, with 11 bases remaining between them.